The rows below give T cell receptor beta chains drawn from one sample of a study of high-grade serous ovarian cancer treatment subgroups. Produced via immunoSEQ multiplex PCR; TCRdb's table is partial and in-frame only. The sample has about 36,000 clones, around three quarters seen once; the top ten hold less than 4%. Sequenced material: tumor tissue. The source is a human donor with high-grade serous ovarian cancer. Each CDR3 is given with its conserved first and last residue. D genes are given only for firm matches. Only part of the rows carry a size: once, few, many, or a class if the clone is expanded.

TRBD1,TRBV18,TRBJ2-1,once,CASSLLLTGYDEQFF,TGTGCCAGCTCTCTACTTTTGACAGGGTACGATGAGCAGTTCTTC
NA,TRBV6-6,TRBJ2-7,NA,CASRAGRVNEQYF,TGTGCCAGCCGTGCGGGCAGGGTGAACGAGCAGTACTTC
NA,TRBV21-1,TRBJ2-7,NA,CASSGASEDSYEQYF,TGTGCCAGCAGCGGGGCCTCAGAAGATTCCTACGAGCAGTACTTC
NA,TRBV4-1,TRBJ2-3,NA,CASSQGTIGTDTQYF,TGCGCCAGCAGCCAAGGGACTATTGGCACAGATACGCAGTATTTT
NA,TRBV6-5,TRBJ2-1,NA,CASRSRGLGEQFF,TGTGCCAGCAGGAGCAGAGGCCTCGGTGAGCAGTTCTTC
NA,TRBV7-6,TRBJ2-7,NA,CASSLKTSHEQYF,TGTGCCAGCAGCTTAAAGACTTCCCACGAGCAGTACTTC
TRBD2,TRBV29-1,TRBJ2-3,NA,CSVRGVDTQYF,TGCAGCGTTCGGGGGGTAGATACGCAGTATTTT
NA,TRBV7-3,TRBJ1-1,NA,CASSVSSETEAFF,TGTGCCAGCAGCGTATCCAGTGAGACTGAAGCTTTCTTT
NA,TRBV7-2,TRBJ2-7,NA,CASSLGDGVTYEQYF,TGTGCCAGCAGCCTGGGGGACGGAGTGACCTACGAGCAGTACTTC
TRBD2,TRBV4-3,TRBJ2-2,NA,CASSQLAGGRDGELFF,TGCGCCAGCAGCCAATTAGCGGGAGGGCGGGACGGGGAGCTGTTTTTT
NA,TRBV14,TRBJ1-1,large,CASSQGLSPREAFF,TGTGCCAGCAGCCAAGGATTGTCACCGCGTGAAGCTTTCTTT
TRBD1,TRBV5-1,TRBJ2-3,NA,CASSSGQGQGTDTQYF,TGCGCCAGCAGCTCCGGACAGGGCCAGGGCACAGATACGCAGTATTTT
NA,TRBV14,TRBJ1-5,NA,CASSQGLQGTVSNQPQHF,TGTGCCAGCAGCCAAGGTCTCCAGGGCACCGTTAGCAATCAGCCCCAGCATTTT
TRBD2,TRBV5-4,TRBJ2-3,NA,CASSLLGLAGPTDTQYF,TGTGCCAGCAGCTTACTCGGACTAGCGGGACCCACAGATACGCAGTATTTT
NA,TRBV2,TRBJ2-1,NA,CASSPGRTYNEQFF,TGTGCCAGCAGCCCCGGGCGGACGTACAATGAGCAGTTCTTC
NA,TRBV7-8,TRBJ1-5,NA,CASSSESGSDRNQPQHF,TGTGCCAGCAGCTCCGAATCCGGATCGGATCGCAATCAGCCCCAGCATTTT
NA,TRBV6-5,TRBJ1-1,NA,CASSYHIGEAFF,TGTGCCAGCAGTTACCACATCGGTGAAGCTTTCTTT
NA,TRBV7-2,TRBJ2-5,NA,CASSLAGGETQYF,TGTGCCAGCAGCTTAGCAGGTGGGGAGACCCAGTACTTC
TRBD2,TRBV28,TRBJ2-2,NA,CASRALGRATGELFF,TGTGCCAGCAGGGCCCTTGGGAGGGCCACCGGGGAGCTGTTTTTT
NA,TRBV28,TRBJ1-5,NA,CASSFMAGWDNQPQHF,TGTGCCAGCAGTTTTATGGCAGGGTGGGACAATCAGCCCCAGCATTTT
NA,TRBV28,TRBJ1-1,NA,CASSLGRDTEAFF,TGTGCCAGCAGTCTGGGGAGAGACACTGAAGCTTTCTTT
TRBD1,TRBV15,TRBJ2-7,NA,CATSYRGYEQYF,TGTGCCACCAGCTACAGGGGCTACGAGCAGTACTTC
NA,TRBV19,TRBJ1-2,NA,CASSPGPNYGYTF,TGTGCCAGTAGTCCCGGACCTAACTATGGCTACACCTTC
NA,TRBV4-3,TRBJ1-4,NA,CASSPNREGMEENNEKLFF,TGCGCCAGCAGCCCTAACCGCGAGGGTATGGAGGAAAATAATGAAAAACTGTTTTTT
TRBD2,TRBV29-1,TRBJ2-7,once,CSATTSGQYEQYF,TGCAGCGCCACGACTAGCGGCCAGTACGAGCAGTACTTC
NA,TRBV7-2,TRBJ2-7,NA,CASSLESAGQKQYF,TGTGCCAGCAGCTTAGAATCTGCGGGTCAGAAGCAGTACTTC
TRBD1,TRBV7-9,TRBJ1-5,NA,CASSSFRGLEPQHF,TGTGCCAGCAGCTCTTTCAGGGGGCTCGAGCCCCAGCATTTT
TRBD1,TRBV19,TRBJ2-7,NA,CASSMPGQGDYEQYF,TGTGCCAGTAGTATGCCGGGACAGGGGGACTACGAGCAGTACTTC
NA,TRBV29-1,TRBJ1-1,NA,CSVVRGMNTEAFF,TGCAGCGTTGTAAGGGGGATGAACACTGAAGCTTTCTTT
NA,TRBV4-2,TRBJ1-4,NA,CASSQGQTNEKLFF,TGTGCCAGCAGCCAAGGTCAGACTAATGAAAAACTGTTTTTT
NA,TRBV7-2,TRBJ1-1,NA,CASSYWGGGATEAFF,TGTGCCAGCAGTTACTGGGGGGGAGGCGCCACTGAAGCTTTCTTT
TRBD1,TRBV19,TRBJ1-2,NA,CASSTGGQPYGYTF,TGTGCCAGTAGTACGGGGGGACAGCCCTATGGCTACACCTTC
NA,TRBV7-9,TRBJ2-3,NA,CASSLSGDTQYF,TGTGCCAGCAGCTTGAGTGGAGATACGCAGTATTTT
NA,TRBV6-5,TRBJ2-1,NA,CASSSLGEQFF,TGTGCCAGCAGTTCCCTCGGTGAGCAGTTCTTC
NA,TRBV5-1,TRBJ1-2,NA,CASSLYRKGYHYGYTF,TGCGCCAGCAGCTTGTACCGTAAAGGGTACCACTATGGCTACACCTTC
NA,TRBV7-9,TRBJ2-4,NA,CASSSPPGGTIQYF,TGTGCCAGCAGCTCCCCCCCGGGCGGAACGATTCAGTACTTC
NA,TRBV9,TRBJ2-1,NA,CASSALSSLGYNEQFF,TGTGCCAGCAGCGCCCTCTCGAGCTTGGGGTACAATGAGCAGTTCTTC
TRBD1,TRBV28,TRBJ2-5,NA,CASSNGQGDEEETQYF,TGTGCCAGCAGCAACGGACAGGGGGACGAGGAAGAGACCCAGTACTTC
NA,TRBV27,TRBJ2-2,NA,CASSLMGSANTGELFF,TGTGCCAGCAGTTTAATGGGGTCGGCGAACACCGGGGAGCTGTTTTTT
TRBD2,TRBV9,TRBJ2-5,NA,CASSVGPTSWQETQYF,TGTGCCAGCAGCGTAGGGCCGACTAGCTGGCAAGAGACCCAGTACTTC
NA,TRBV7-9,TRBJ1-5,NA,CASSLQGMGNQPQHF,TGTGCCAGCAGCTTACAGGGCATGGGCAATCAGCCCCAGCATTTT
NA,TRBV6-6,TRBJ1-5,NA,CASSYSISAQPQHF,TGTGCCAGCAGTTACTCGATATCGGCCCAGCCCCAGCATTTT
TRBD2,TRBV29-1,TRBJ2-1,few,CSGVLRAGVWQFF,TGCAGCGGAGTACTGAGGGCGGGAGTTTGGCAGTTCTTC
TRBD1,TRBV9,TRBJ1-4,NA,CASSEHRGRREKLFF,TGTGCCAGCAGCGAACACAGGGGAAGGCGGGAAAAACTGTTTTTT
NA,TRBV29-1,TRBJ1-1,NA,CSVAVKANTEAFF,TGCAGCGTGGCGGTGAAAGCGAACACTGAAGCTTTCTTT
TRBD2,TRBV18,TRBJ2-1,NA,CASSPPESSGRDEQFF,TGTGCCAGCTCACCACCGGAGTCTAGCGGGAGGGATGAGCAGTTCTTC
NA,TRBV19,TRBJ1-2,NA,CASSPREGRVEGYTF,TGTGCCAGTAGTCCCCGCGAAGGGAGAGTGGAAGGCTACACCTTC
NA,TRBV19,TRBJ1-2,NA,CAIASGGGYTF,TGTGCCATTGCGTCTGGGGGCGGCTACACCTTC
NA,TRBV23-1,TRBJ1-2,few,CASPLGGLYGYTF,TGCGCCAGCCCACTGGGAGGACTCTATGGCTACACCTTC
NA,TRBV4-2,TRBJ2-7,NA,CASSQESESPFYEQYF,TGTGCCAGCAGCCAAGAATCGGAGTCCCCCTTCTACGAGCAGTACTTC
NA,TRBV20-1,TRBJ2-1,NA,CSASPVDRQFF,TGCAGTGCTAGTCCGGTGGATAGGCAGTTCTTC